The 7 T cell receptor beta chains below all came from one sample that was sequenced in a study of shared clonotypes between healthy human individuals. CD8 cells regarded as naive lacked CD45RO, were positively chosen for CCR7, and omitted terminally differentiated effector memory CD45RA+ cells. The assay was immunoSEQ multiplex PCR, and TCRdb's table has in-frame clones only and misses some. Of approximately 840,000 clones listed, about 96% were seen once; the top ten hold roughly 0.23%. Sequencing used naive CD8+ T cells sorted from blood. These receptors were taken from a man aged 30 to 39 in good health.

The chain has TRBV4-1 and TRBJ2-7; 8 positions agree with TRBD2. J gave up 0 bases and V 3 bases, and 4 bases lay outside the gene matches. Germline V gives CDR1 MGHRA, CDR2 YSYEKL. There are 15 residues in the CDR3. The CDR3: CASSHRLAGSYEQYF. The CDR3 nucleotides are TGCGCCAGCAGCCATCGGCTAGCGGGCTCCTACGAGCAGTACTTC.

With respect to this clone: Other DNA variants within this sample encode the same CDR3. The chain carries TRBV7-9 and TRBJ1-5, with D possibly matching TRBD1 (5 bases). This CDR3 has 13 amino acids. Trimming left V 5 bases short and J 2 bases short, with 7 bases between. The germline gives CDR1 SEHNR, CDR2 FQNEAQ (reference sequence). CDR3 DNA: TGTGCCAGCAGCAGGGGTGGCAATCAGCCCCAGCATTTT. Its protein is CASSRGGNQPQHF.

V usage is TRBV10-2 and J usage is TRBJ2-1; 11 positions agree with TRBD2. J gave up 3 bases and V 8 bases, and 12 bases lay outside the gene matches. This CDR3 comprises 17 residues. CDR1 WSHSY and CDR2 SAAADI come from the germline V gene. DNA for the CDR3: TGCGCCAGCTGGACTAGCGGGTCCCAAACCCACTACAATGAGCAGTTCTTC. The encoded protein is CASWTSGSQTHYNEQFF.

The chain is built from TRBV28 and TRBJ1-2; no clear D gene. The V gene's germline CDR1 is MDHEN and CDR2 SYDVKM. Trimming took off 2 bases at V and 0 bases at J, with 13 bases between the two ends. There are 16 residues in the CDR3. The CDR3: CASSLLPEAANYGYTF. The CDR3 DNA reads TGTGCCAGCAGTTTACTGCCGGAGGCAGCTAACTATGGCTACACCTTC.

This rearrangement joins TRBV29-1 to TRBJ2-7; D may be TRBD1 (6 bases). The CDR3 has 12 amino acids. Germline loops: CDR1 SQVTM, CDR2 ANQGSEA. The germline V and J ends were trimmed by 6 bases and 2 bases, with 11 bases remaining between them. The CDR3 nucleotides are TGCAGCGTCACGACAGGTCCCTACGAGCAGTACTTC. Encoded protein: CSVTTGPYEQYF.

This clone came up once. The gene calls are TRBV5-5 and TRBJ2-7; 9 bases align to TRBD2. CDR3 length: 15 residues. Germline assignment: CDR1 SGHKS and CDR2 YYEKEE (reference sequence). With 4 bases clipped from V and 2 bases from J, the junction kept 7 bases outside the gene matches. CDR3 nucleotide sequence: TGTGCCAGCAGCGAACTGGGACTAGCCCCCTACGAGCAGTACTTC. Its translation is CASSELGLAPYEQYF. The whole variable domain, remainder taken from reference TRBV5-5 and TRBJ2-7, is DAGVTQSPTHLIKTRGQQVTLRCSPISGHKSVSWYQQVLGQGPQFIFQYYEKEERGRGNFPDRFSARQFPNYSSELNVNALLLGDSALYLCASSELGLAPYEQYFGPGTRLTVT.

The gene calls are TRBV11-2 and TRBJ2-5, with unresolved D. V was clipped by 0 bases and J by 2 bases, with 1 base between them. Looked up from germline, CDR1 is SGHAT and CDR2 is FQNNGV. CDR3 size: 12 residues. The CDR3 nucleotides read TGTGCCAGCAGCTTAGATCAAGAGACCCAGTACTTC. It is translated as CASSLDQETQYF. Full variable domain (remainder filled in from reference TRBV11-2 and TRBJ2-5): EAGVAQSPRYKIIEKRQSVAFWCNPISGHATLYWYQQILGQGPKLLIQFQNNGVVDDSQLPKDRFSAERLKGVDSTLKIQPAKLEDSAVYLCASSLDQETQYFGPGTRLLVL.